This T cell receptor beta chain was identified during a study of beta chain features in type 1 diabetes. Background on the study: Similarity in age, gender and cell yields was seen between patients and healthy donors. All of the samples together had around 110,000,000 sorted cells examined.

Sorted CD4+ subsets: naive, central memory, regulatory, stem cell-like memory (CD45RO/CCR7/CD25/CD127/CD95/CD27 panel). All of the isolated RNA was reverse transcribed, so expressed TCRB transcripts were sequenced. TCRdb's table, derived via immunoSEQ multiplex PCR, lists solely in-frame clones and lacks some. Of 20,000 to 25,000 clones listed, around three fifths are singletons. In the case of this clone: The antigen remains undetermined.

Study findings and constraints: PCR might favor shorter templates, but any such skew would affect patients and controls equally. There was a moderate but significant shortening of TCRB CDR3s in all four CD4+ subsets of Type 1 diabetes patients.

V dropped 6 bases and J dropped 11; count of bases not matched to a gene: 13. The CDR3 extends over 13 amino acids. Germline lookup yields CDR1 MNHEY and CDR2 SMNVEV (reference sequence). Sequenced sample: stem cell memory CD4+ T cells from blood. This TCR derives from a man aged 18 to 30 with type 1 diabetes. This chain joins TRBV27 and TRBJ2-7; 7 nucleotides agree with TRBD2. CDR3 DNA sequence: TGTGCCAGCAGCTTCGCGGGAGCCCCCCCGAAGTACTTC. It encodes CASSFAGAPPKYF.